Shown below are 10 T cell receptor beta chains from a single sample sequenced in a study of blood T cell repertoires in COVID-19. The assay was immunoSEQ multiplex PCR, and TCRdb's table has in-frame clones only and misses some. Of 200,000 to 300,000 clones in the sample, around 82% are singletons; the top ten hold around 3.3%. Source material: PBMCs or T cells enriched from blood (not recorded which). The receptors shown here come from a woman in her thirties or forties who had been exposed to COVID-19.

This clone was counted once. The chain has TRBV7-2 and TRBJ2-7, with a tentative D call TRBD2 (6 bases). The CDR3 sequence is 15 residues long. V was trimmed by 5 bases and J by 3 bases, leaving 17 bases between them. Germline CDR1 reads SGHTA; CDR2 reads FQGNSA. CDR3 protein: CASSPASATYYEQYF. Written as DNA, the CDR3 is TGTGCCAGCAGCCCCGCTAGCGCTACCTACTACGAGCAGTACTTC.

The chain combines TRBV28 with TRBJ1-1; weak D call: TRBD1 (6 bases). This CDR3 is 15 amino acids long. Germline CDR1 reads MDHEN; CDR2 reads SYDVKM. Trimming cost V 2 bases and J 4 bases, with 14 bases left between them. This CDR3 is CASSLGGASSTEAFF. The CDR3 DNA sequence: TGTGCCAGCAGTTTAGGGGGGGCTTCTAGCACTGAAGCTTTCTTT.

The chain recombines TRBV30 with TRBJ1-4, with 7 bases identical to TRBD1. CDR3 size: 15 residues. Germline V gene data show CDR1 as GTSNPN and CDR2 as SVGIG (reference sequence). V lost 0 bases and J lost 4; bases outside the gene matches: 5. In DNA form, the CDR3 reads TGTGCCTGGAGTGTCTTGGGACAGCATAATGAAAAACTGTTTTTT. Encoded protein: CAWSVLGQHNEKLFF.

This chain joins TRBV4-2 and TRBJ1-2; maybe TRBD1 (5 bases). Germline CDR1 LGHNA, CDR2 YNFKEQ. This CDR3 has 15 amino acids. The ends were cut back, 0 bases at V and 6 bases at J, with 14 bases in the middle. The CDR3: CASSQDLEGWNGYTF. CDR3 nucleotides: TGTGCCAGCAGCCAAGACTTGGAGGGGTGGAATGGCTACACCTTC.

The chain links TRBV6-5 to TRBJ2-3; the D is unclear. Germline V CDR1 and CDR2: MNHEY, SVGAGI. The CDR3 is made up of 13 amino acids. V was shortened by 4 bases and J by 1 base, with 6 bases between the two germline ends. Here the CDR3 DNA reads TGTGCCAGCAGTTCTACGGGCACAGATACGCAGTATTTT. Translating it yields CASSSTGTDTQYF.

The rearrangement uses TRBV7-2 and TRBJ1-1; weak D call: TRBD1 (6 bases). The germline gives CDR1 SGHTA, CDR2 FQGNSA. This CDR3 comprises 15 residues. V lost 4 bases to trimming and J lost 8 bases, with 20 bases between them. CDR3 DNA sequence: TGTGCCAGCAGCTCACCGGGACACTTCCCGGAGGAAGCTTTCTTT. Its translation: CASSSPGHFPEEAFF. Looking up the rest from reference TRBV7-2 and TRBJ1-1 gives the full variable domain: GAGVSQSPSNKVTEKGKDVELRCDPISGHTALYWYRQSLGQGLEFLIYFQGNSAPDKSGLPSDRFSAERTGGSVSTLTIQRTQQEDSAVYLCASSSPGHFPEEAFFGQGTRLTVV.

This chain uses TRBV20-1 with TRBJ1-6; D is possibly TRBD1 (5 bases). This CDR3 comprises 16 residues. CDR1 is DFQATT, CDR2 SNEGSKA, per germline (reference sequence). Trimming took 3 bases from V and 5 from J, leaving 17 bases between them. This CDR3 reads CSASSWQGRDNSPLHF. The CDR3 DNA sequence: TGCAGTGCTAGTTCGTGGCAGGGCAGAGATAATTCACCCCTCCACTTT.

The CDR3 DNA reads as TGTGCCAGTAGTATTGAGCAGGGGGGAACTGGAAACACCATATATTTT. Protein sequence: CASSIEQGGTGNTIYF. The chain carries TRBV19 and TRBJ1-3; 7 bases line up with TRBD1. The CDR3 loop spans 16 amino acids. V lost 3 bases to trimming and J lost 2 bases; unmatched junction nucleotides: 7. Looked up from germline, CDR1 is LNHDA and CDR2 is SQIVND (reference sequence).

The rearrangement links TRBV7-2 to TRBJ2-3, with 12 nucleotides matching TRBD2. Germline V gives CDR1 SGHTA, CDR2 FQGNSA. The CDR3 has 16 amino acids. V shed 5 bases and J 2 bases; nucleotides not matched to a gene: 5. The CDR3 bases are TGTGCCAGCAGCACTGCTAGCGGGGGGGCCACAGATACGCAGTATTTT. Translating it yields CASSTASGGATDTQYF.

The rearrangement joins TRBV7-2 to TRBJ2-1; tentative D call: TRBD1 (8 bases). There are 15 residues in the CDR3. Trimming took 0 bases from V and 7 from J, leaving 13 bases between them. CDR1 is SGHTA, CDR2 FQGNSA, per germline. This CDR3 reads CASSLADREGNEQFF. CDR3 nucleotides: TGTGCCAGCAGCTTAGCGGACAGGGAGGGGAATGAGCAGTTCTTC.